What follows are 32 T cell receptor beta chains derived from one specimen sequenced in a study of blood T cell repertoires in COVID-19. Assay used: immunoSEQ multiplex PCR; TCRdb lists only in-frame clones, some missing. The sample lists about 250,000 clones, 80% to 90% seen once, with roughly a sixth in the top ten. Sequenced: PBMCs or T cells enriched from blood (not recorded which). The receptors here all came from a man aged 18-30 years who had recovered from COVID-19.

The chain couples TRBV28 to TRBJ2-3, with 7 bases that match TRBD2. Unmatched junction bases numbered 5, after V lost 8 bases and J lost 3 bases. Germline V gene lookup returns CDR1 MDHEN and CDR2 SYDVKM. This CDR3 contains 13 residues. The CDR3 is CASEGGRTDTQYF. The CDR3 DNA follows: TGTGCCAGCGAGGGAGGGAGGACAGATACGCAGTATTTT.

This clone occurred once. The chain uses TRBV18 and TRBJ2-1; TRBD2 matches 12 bases. The CDR3 totals 14 residues. Germline V gene data show CDR1 as KGHSH and CDR2 as LQKENI. Unmatched junction bases numbered 0, after V lost 3 bases and J lost 6 bases. CDR3 sequence (DNA): TGTGCCAGCTCACCGACTAGCGGGAGCAATGAGCAGTTCTTC. It yields the protein CASSPTSGSNEQFF.

The chain couples TRBV4-2 to TRBJ1-2; 10 bases align to TRBD1. Germline assignment: CDR1 LGHNA and CDR2 YNFKEQ. This CDR3 has 15 residues. Trimming at V came to 2 bases and at J to 4 bases, leaving 4 bases not matched to a gene. CDR3 bases: TGTGCCAGCAGCCAATCCAGACAGGGGGCCTATGGCTACACCTTC. Translated: CASSQSRQGAYGYTF.

V gene TRBV5-1 combines with J gene TRBJ1-4; D gene ambiguous. V lost 4 bases and J lost 4, with 11 bases in between. The CDR3 totals 14 residues. Germline V gives CDR1 SGHRS, CDR2 YFSETQ. The CDR3 is CASSIDSLNEKLFF. The DNA for the CDR3 is TGCGCCAGCAGCATCGACTCCCTTAATGAAAAACTGTTTTTT.

J is TRBJ1-4 and V is TRBV19; 9 bases match TRBD1. CDR1 and CDR2 from the germline V gene are LNHDA and SQIVND (reference sequence). This CDR3 spans 15 amino acids. The ends lost 4 bases at V and 6 bases at J; junction bases unmatched: 6. The CDR3 nucleotides read TGTGCCAGTAGTAGGACAGGGGCTCCCGATGAAAAACTGTTTTTT. Amino acid sequence: CASSRTGAPDEKLFF.

This clone was picked up one time. This sequence joins TRBV2 and TRBJ1-1; 9 bases fit TRBD1. V lost 4 bases to trimming and J lost 11 bases; unmatched junction nucleotides: 8. This CDR3 is built from 13 residues. Germline assignment: CDR1 SNHLY and CDR2 FYNNEI. The CDR3 bases are TGTGCCAGCAGTGGTCTGGGGACAGGGATCGCTTTCTTT. It encodes CASSGLGTGIAFF.

This clone was seen once. Distinct nucleotide sequences in the sample also encode this CDR3. CDR3 DNA sequence: TGCGCCAGCAGCGTGGACGGGGCTAACTATGGCTACACCTTC. Its protein product is CASSVDGANYGYTF. This rearrangement joins TRBV5-1 to TRBJ1-2; D remains ambiguous. Between the trimmed V and J ends, which lost 4 bases and 0 bases, there was a span of 10 bases. The germline gives CDR1 SGHRS, CDR2 YFSETQ. CDR3 length: 14 amino acids.

V is TRBV18 and J is TRBJ2-5, with D maybe TRBD2 (5 bases). The CDR3 spans 16 residues. Germline CDR1 KGHSH, CDR2 LQKENI. V shed 3 bases and J shed 2 bases, with 16 bases lying between them. In nucleotides, the CDR3 is TGTGCCAGCTCACCGATACTAGTGGGCGGGCAAGAGACCCAGTACTTC. It encodes CASSPILVGGQETQYF.

This clone was seen repeatedly, ten times or more. The CDR3 here is CASSLETSGSWFF. In DNA form, the CDR3 reads TGTGCCAGCAGCTTAGAAACTAGCGGGAGTTGGTTCTTC. The chain recombines TRBV11-2 with TRBJ2-1; 11 nucleotides match TRBD2. J was trimmed by 15 bases and V by 0 bases; bases with no gene match: 4. The germline CDR1 and CDR2 sequences are SGHAT and FQNNGV. This CDR3 comprises 13 residues.

The V gene is TRBV5-4, the J gene TRBJ2-7; tentatively, D is TRBD1 (6 bases). The V gene's germline CDR1 is SGHNT and CDR2 YYREEE (reference sequence). The CDR3 is 13 amino acids. V shed 3 bases and J shed 3 bases, with 10 bases lying between them. CDR3 in DNA: TGTGCCAGCAGCTCCGGACAGAACTACGAGCAGTACTTC. This translates into CASSSGQNYEQYF.

The rearrangement uses TRBV11-2 and TRBJ2-4, with D possibly TRBD1 on 5 matching bases. Between the trimmed V and J ends, which lost 0 bases and 9 bases, there was a span of 12 bases. CDR1 and CDR2 (germline): SGHAT, FQNNGV. CDR3 length: 14 residues. The CDR3 nucleotides read TGTGCCAGCAGCTTAGATCACAGGTTCCCCATTCAGTACTTC. Protein: CASSLDHRFPIQYF.

This clone was counted a few times. The rearrangement links TRBV6-5 to TRBJ2-2; D unresolved. The germline CDR1 and CDR2 sequences are MNHEY and SVGAGI. Trimming took 6 bases from V and 8 from J, leaving 16 bases between them. The CDR3 has 14 amino acids. The chain's CDR3 is CASSPEVRLGELFF. The CDR3 nucleotides read TGTGCCAGCAGCCCCGAAGTCAGATTAGGGGAGCTGTTTTTT.

The chain combines TRBV24-1 with TRBJ1-1; 7 nucleotides line up with TRBD1. From germline, CDR1 is KGHDR and CDR2 SFDVKD. The CDR3 sequence is 15 residues long. Trimming took 5 bases from V and 1 from J; bases not matched to a gene: 6. CDR3 sequence reads: CATSAPGTENTEAFF. The CDR3 DNA reads as TGTGCCACCAGTGCCCCCGGGACAGAGAACACTGAAGCTTTCTTT.

V and J are TRBV6-6 and TRBJ2-1; 13 nucleotides match TRBD2. Germline assignment: CDR1 MNHNY and CDR2 SVGAGI (reference sequence). The CDR3 is made up of 15 amino acids. The V and J ends lost 6 bases and 6 bases, in that order; junction bases with no gene match: 5. The CDR3 coding sequence is TGTGCCAGCAGCCCCGGGACTAGCGGGACCAATGAGCAGTTCTTC. Its protein is CASSPGTSGTNEQFF.

The chain recombines TRBV3-1 (or the pseudogene TRBV3-2) with TRBJ2-7; 7 positions agree with TRBD2. There are 13 residues in the CDR3. CDR1 LGHDT and CDR2 YNNKEL come from the germline V gene (reference sequence). J gave up 9 bases and V 1 base, and 6 bases lay outside the gene matches. This chain's CDR3 is CASSQARDYPQYF. The CDR3 DNA is TGTGCCAGCAGCCAAGCCAGGGACTATCCGCAGTACTTC.

This chain links TRBV21-1 with TRBJ1-3; the D call TRBD1 from the table was never checked on the DNA. TRBV21-1 is a pseudogene. The CDR3 runs to 22 residues. CDR3 sequence reads: CASSKWYNRDNFTRGSGNTIYF. The CDR3 bases are TGTGCCAGCAGCAAATGGTATAATCGGGACAACTTTACCAGGGGCTCTGGAAACACCATATATTTT.

This CDR3 reads CSVERPGQVHNEQFF. The DNA of the CDR3 is TGCAGCGTTGAACGACCGGGACAGGTTCACAATGAGCAGTTCTTC. J is TRBJ2-1 and V is TRBV29-1; the match to TRBD1 covers 8 bases. The germline V gene encodes CDR1 SQVTM and CDR2 ANQGSEA. The V and J ends lost 2 bases and 5 bases, in that order; junction bases with no gene match: 8. This CDR3 has 15 residues.

This chain links TRBV28 with TRBJ2-7; D not resolved. The length of the CDR3 is 16 residues. V was trimmed by 2 bases and J by 6 bases, leaving 20 bases between them. CDR1 MDHEN and CDR2 SYDVKM come from the germline V gene. Here the CDR3 DNA reads TGTGCCAGCAGTTTACGGCTAGTTAATAAATTCGGCGAGCAGTACTTC. This sequence encodes CASSLRLVNKFGEQYF.

The sample holds one count of this clone. The V call is TRBV28, the J call TRBJ1-1; tentatively, D is TRBD1 (6 bases). The CDR3 is 13 amino acids. V was trimmed by 6 bases and J by 8 bases, leaving 16 bases between them. The germline V gene encodes CDR1 MDHEN and CDR2 SYDVKM. In DNA form, the CDR3 reads TGTGCCAGCAGCTCAGGGGACCAGGTCGAAGCTTTCTTT. It encodes CASSSGDQVEAFF.

This clone was seen once. This chain uses TRBV5-1 with TRBJ2-7, with D hard to call. This CDR3 is 15 amino acids long. Per germline, CDR1 SGHRS and CDR2 YFSETQ. V was trimmed by 1 base and J by 2 bases, leaving 13 bases between them. The CDR3 is CASSLILGRTYEQYF. DNA of the CDR3: TGCGCCAGCAGCTTGATCCTGGGCAGAACCTACGAGCAGTACTTC.

The rearrangement links TRBV5-4 to TRBJ1-2; weak D call: TRBD1 (5 bases). The CDR3 loop spans 16 amino acids. Germline CDR1 reads SGHNT; CDR2 reads YYREEE (reference sequence). V lost 2 bases and J 0 bases, leaving 14 bases between the germline ends. The chain's CDR3 is CASSLEGARANYGYTF. In nucleotides, the CDR3 is TGTGCCAGCAGCTTAGAAGGGGCCCGGGCTAACTATGGCTACACCTTC.

The V call is TRBV2, the J call TRBJ1-1; 7 nucleotides align to TRBD1. V trimming: 0 bases; J trimming: 0 bases; junction bases outside the gene matches: 1. The CDR3 sequence is 15 residues long. From germline, CDR1 is SNHLY and CDR2 FYNNEI. This CDR3 is CASSEAQGVNTEAFF. CDR3 DNA sequence: TGTGCCAGCAGTGAAGCGCAGGGGGTGAACACTGAAGCTTTCTTT.

The chain uses TRBV2 and TRBJ1-5, with D perhaps TRBD1 (6 bases). Germline V gene lookup returns CDR1 SNHLY and CDR2 FYNNEI. Trimming removed 5 bases at V and 4 bases at J, with 27 bases between. CDR3 size: 19 residues. The CDR3 protein is CASSISEGNQQGWNQPQHF. In DNA form, the CDR3 reads TGTGCCAGCAGTATCTCCGAGGGCAATCAACAGGGCTGGAATCAGCCCCAGCATTTT.

This CDR3 reads CASSSGLAGVDTQYF. CDR3 DNA sequence: TGTGCCAGCAGCTCAGGACTAGCGGGAGTAGATACGCAGTATTTT. The chain has TRBV5-5 and TRBJ2-3; 13 bases agree with TRBD2. The CDR3 is made up of 15 amino acids. CDR1 is SGHKS, CDR2 YYEKEE, per germline (reference sequence). J lost 5 bases, V lost 3 bases, and 3 bases had no gene match.

V gene TRBV24-1 combines with J gene TRBJ1-4, with 9 bases identical to TRBD1. Losses at the gene ends were 5 bases for V and 4 bases for J; bases not matched to a gene: 1. Germline assignment: CDR1 KGHDR and CDR2 SFDVKD. The CDR3 is 14 residues long. CDR3 residues: CATSATGGNEKLFF. Written as DNA, the CDR3 is TGTGCCACCAGTGCGACAGGGGGTAATGAAAAACTGTTTTTT.

V usage is TRBV24-1 and J usage is TRBJ1-1; maybe TRBD1 (6 bases). CDR1 is KGHDR, CDR2 SFDVKD, per germline. The CDR3 contains 14 residues. With 6 bases removed from V and 1 base from J, the gap between germline ends came to 11 bases. The CDR3 loop is CATSPTGKNTEAFF. CDR3 nucleotide sequence: TGTGCCACCAGTCCCACAGGGAAGAACACTGAAGCTTTCTTT.

The chain has TRBV5-1 and TRBJ1-2; 8 bases map to TRBD1. V was pared by 4 bases and J by 4 bases, with 12 bases of the junction left unmatched. The CDR3 runs to 16 residues. Germline CDR1 is SGHRS and CDR2 is YFSETQ. The CDR3 loop reads CASSGGKTTGAYGYTF. The DNA for the CDR3 is TGCGCCAGCAGCGGGGGAAAAACGACAGGGGCCTATGGCTACACCTTC.

The chain employs TRBV2 and TRBJ2-2, with a weak D call TRBD2 (6 bases). V was trimmed by 6 bases and J by 4 bases, leaving 30 bases between them. The CDR3 length is 20 residues. The germline V gene encodes CDR1 SNHLY and CDR2 FYNNEI. DNA for the CDR3: TGTGCCAGCAGCGGCAATTTCAGGACTAACAACCTCGCGGGCACCGGGGAGCTGTTTTTT. Protein product: CASSGNFRTNNLAGTGELFF. The full variable domain, its missing parts supplied by reference TRBV2 and TRBJ2-2, is EPEVTQTPSHQVTQMGQEVILRCVPISNHLYFYWYRQILGQKVEFLVSFYNNEISEKSEIFDDQFSVERPDGSNFTLKIRSTKLEDSAMYFCASSGNFRTNNLAGTGELFFGEGSRLTVL.

This clone was picked up one time. The chain employs TRBV28 and TRBJ2-1, with 14 bases lining up with TRBD2. From germline, CDR1 is MDHEN and CDR2 SYDVKM. The CDR3 runs 16 residues. V lost 6 bases and J lost 4; bases outside the gene matches: 5. Here the CDR3 DNA reads TGTGCCAGCAGCCAGACTAGCGGGAGGGTATACAATGAGCAGTTCTTC. Translated, it gives CASSQTSGRVYNEQFF. Complete variable domain (other parts from reference TRBV28 and TRBJ2-1): DVKVTQSSRYLVKRTGEKVFLECVQDMDHENMFWYRQDPGLGLRLIYFSYDVKMKEKGDIPEGYSVSREKKERFSLILESASTNQTSMYLCASSQTSGRVYNEQFFGPGTRLTVL.

The chain combines TRBV18 with TRBJ2-7, with 7 bases that match TRBD2. This CDR3 has 15 amino acids. Germline CDR1 reads KGHSH; CDR2 reads LQKENI. V was pared by 3 bases and J by 4 bases, with 9 bases of the junction left unmatched. For the CDR3, the DNA is TGTGCCAGCTCACCTCCGGGACGGGGGGTGTACGAGCAGTACTTC. Protein: CASSPPGRGVYEQYF.

This chain uses TRBV6-5 with TRBJ2-3; 8 positions match TRBD2. Germline loops: CDR1 MNHEY, CDR2 SVGAGI. The CDR3 loop spans 14 amino acids. V was clipped by 6 bases and J by 2 bases; unmatched bases: 4. The CDR3 protein is CASSGGGYTDTQYF. The DNA for the CDR3 is TGTGCCAGCAGCGGGGGGGGGTACACAGATACGCAGTATTTT.

CDR3 bases: TGTGCCAGCAGCTTTCAACTAGAGAGCACTGAAGCTTTCTTT. This encodes CASSFQLESTEAFF. The gene calls are TRBV7-9 and TRBJ1-1; the D is unclear. Trimming removed 3 bases from V and 4 bases from J, with 12 bases in between. This CDR3 contains 14 residues. CDR1 is SEHNR, CDR2 FQNEAQ, per germline (reference sequence).